This TCR beta chain was sequenced in a study of cytomegalovirus exposure and HLA in healthy donors. The PCR made use of 60 Vbeta and 13 Jbeta primers. Measured with immunoSEQ multiplex PCR; TCRdb has only the in-frame clones, and not every one. Of roughly 120,000 clones in the sample, around 69% were seen once. The CDR3 runs 15 residues. Trimming took off 2 bases at V and 4 bases at J, with 15 bases between the two ends. The germline CDR1 and CDR2 sequences are SNHLY and FYNNEI. The clonotype comes from a woman in her forties in good health and CMV-seropositive. The gene calls are TRBV2 and TRBJ2-7; D may be TRBD2 (5 bases). The material sequenced was PBMCs. The CDR3 is CASSESPLVRYEQYF. The CDR3 nucleotides are TGTGCCAGCAGTGAAAGCCCACTAGTACGGTACGAGCAGTACTTC.